The 4 T cell receptor beta chains in this list originate from one sample, sequenced in a study of neurological immune-mediated disorders. MiXCR, applied by TCRdb to the 5' RACE reads, yields one record per CDR3 protein. This table holds some 70,000 distinct CDR3 sequences, about 4.9% found once. Sample: PBMCs. These receptors originate from a young man with multiple sclerosis.

This chain uses TRBV6-5 with TRBJ2-3, with 14 nucleotides matching TRBD2. Trimming cost V 5 bases and J 10 bases; bases outside gene matches: 5. CDR3 length: 14 amino acids. Germline values: CDR1 MNHEY, CDR2 SVGAGI. As DNA, the CDR3 is TGTGCCAGCAGTAGGACTAGCGGGGGGCGGGCGCAGTATTTT. Its translation is CASSRTSGGRAQYF.

Of note for this clonotype: A much larger clone is a single base away; this may be a read error. The chain couples TRBV11-2 to TRBJ2-7; TRBD1 might be the D (5 bases). CDR1 is SGHAT, CDR2 FQNNGV, per germline. V was cut by 3 bases and J by 4 bases, with 10 bases left in between. The CDR3 consists of 13 residues. This chain's CDR3 is CASSFRKGYEQYF. CDR3 coding DNA: TGTGCCAGCAGCTTTCGGAAGGGGTACGAGCAGTACTTC.

This clonotype was seen ten or more times. This chain uses TRBV4-1 with TRBJ2-1, with TRBD2 matching over 7 bases. The CDR3 has 17 residues. Germline lookup yields CDR1 MGHRA and CDR2 YSYEKL. V gave up 3 bases and J gave up 7 bases; unmatched junction bases: 15. This CDR3 reads CASSHPRDGSGRNEQFF. The CDR3 bases are TGCGCCAGCAGCCACCCGAGGGATGGTAGCGGGCGAAATGAGCAGTTCTTC.

The chain is built from TRBV29-1 and TRBJ2-3, with D possibly being TRBD2 (6 bases). V was clipped by 6 bases and J by 4 bases, with 17 bases between them. The CDR3 has 14 residues. CDR1 and CDR2 (germline): SQVTM, ANQGSEA. In nucleotides, the CDR3 is TGCAGCGTGACACCCCAGGGAGGCCCAGATACGCAGTATTTT. Its translation is CSVTPQGGPDTQYF.